This TCR beta chain was sequenced during a study of blood T cell repertoires in COVID-19. Generated by immunoSEQ multiplex PCR, the TCRdb table keeps only in-frame clones and is missing some. Of hundreds of thousands of clones listed, roughly 88% are singletons. After removal of 5 bases from V and 2 bases from J, the junction contained 9 bases not matched to a gene. Germline-derived CDR1 and CDR2 are SGHTA and FQGNSA. The CDR3 contains 16 residues. This clone was recorded once. The chain combines TRBV7-2 with TRBJ1-3; the match to TRBD1 covers 7 bases. The TCR comes from a woman in her late teens or twenties who had been exposed to COVID-19. Sequencing was carried out using PBMCs or T cells enriched from blood (not recorded which). CDR3 sequence: CASSTTRTGPGNTIYF. Written as DNA, the CDR3 is TGTGCCAGCAGCACAACCCGGACAGGCCCTGGAAACACCATATATTTT.